This T cell receptor beta chain was sequenced during a study of tumor-infiltrating lymphocytes in localized non-small cell lung cancer (dated by TCRdb to the early 2020s). Regarding the research as a whole: The cohort covered several histologies, both smokers and never-smokers, and patients whose samples were collected after neoadjuvant chemotherapy. Each patient contributed resected tumor tissue and uninvolved lung tissue from the same patient, described as non-adjacent to the tumor. Alongside flow cytometry, multiplex immunofluorescence, RNA-seq, exome sequencing and proteomics, TCR sequencing was applied to the same patients as one of several integrated assays. The overall ICON cohort comprised 150 surgical patients with localized non-small cell lung cancer whose tumors were resected. A total of 50 or so patients were included in the paired tumor versus uninvolved lung comparison of immunoSEQ T-cell fraction.

Patient enrollment in ICON started in the first half of 2016, and the final patient was enrolled in the second half of 2018. From a subcohort of some 76 patients, fresh tumor and matched uninvolved tissue were collected for in-depth immune analyses, including TCR sequencing. DNA for TCR sequencing was isolated from bulk tissue, and no cell sorting was done. Sequences SGHDN (CDR1) and FVKESK (CDR2) are obtained from the germline V gene. From cysteine to phenylalanine, the CDR3 is 15 amino acids long. The only DNA kept is the CDR3, 45 bases in frame from the first base. V drops 1 base and J drops 4 bases, leaving 13 bases in between. The full study reports these points: Because assay coverage varied across patients depending on available tissue quantity, TCR sequencing was performed for only a subset of the cohort. TCR-derived T-cell fraction did not differ between the flow cytometry-defined immunotypes IM1 (good prognosis) and IM2 (poor prognosis). No association of tumor T-cell fraction from TCR sequencing with recurrence-free survival was found (p = 0.61). Consistent with immunofluorescence CD3 counts, TCRbeta sequencing supported greater T cell infiltration in tumors than in uninvolved lung tissue. Because different assays used different pieces of the same tissue, intratumor heterogeneity could not be separated from technical variation.

A remark on this clone: This clone's antigen is unknown. Within one base of it there is no much larger clone, and no base qualities were kept.

The T-cell fraction in tumor and uninvolved lung tissue was obtained from TCR sequencing using the immunoSEQ assay. Under the source paper's analysis protocol: To analyze survival, patients were divided into a high T-cell fraction group (upper tertile) and a low T-cell fraction group (lower two tertiles), and the two groups were compared using a log-rank test. Paired tumor versus uninvolved lung differences in T-cell fraction were tested with a signed-rank test. This immuneACCESS table, as held by TCRdb, lists in-frame sequences with V and J called but not all clones. Of the missing ones, under half trace to an unresolved V gene in checked studies; the others have no known cause. Clone size and the V and J calls come from that table; the DNA yielded D and trimming. The sample contains about 23,000 clones, nearly 70% of them found a single time. Together, the top ten hold roughly 15% of the sample.

Recombination connected TRBV14 to TRBJ1-1, and perhaps TRBD1 as D gene, on 5 matching bases. This sequence was found in a human donor with non-small cell lung cancer. What was sequenced was lung tumor tissue. The DNA sequence is given as TGTGCCAGCAGCCAAGTTCGGGGGAGGAGCACTGAAGCTTTCTTT. This codes for CASSQVRGRSTEAFF.